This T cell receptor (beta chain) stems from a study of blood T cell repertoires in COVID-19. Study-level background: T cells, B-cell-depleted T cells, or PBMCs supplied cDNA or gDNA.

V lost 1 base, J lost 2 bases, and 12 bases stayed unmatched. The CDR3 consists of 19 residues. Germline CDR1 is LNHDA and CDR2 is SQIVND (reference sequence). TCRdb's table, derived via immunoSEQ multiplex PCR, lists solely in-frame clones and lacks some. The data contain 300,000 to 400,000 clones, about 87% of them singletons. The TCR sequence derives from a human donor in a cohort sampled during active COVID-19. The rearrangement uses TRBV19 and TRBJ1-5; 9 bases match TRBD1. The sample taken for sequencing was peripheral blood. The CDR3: CASSIVRTGDPIGNQPQHF. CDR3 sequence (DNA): TGTGCCAGTAGTATAGTAAGGACAGGGGACCCTATAGGCAATCAGCCCCAGCATTTT.